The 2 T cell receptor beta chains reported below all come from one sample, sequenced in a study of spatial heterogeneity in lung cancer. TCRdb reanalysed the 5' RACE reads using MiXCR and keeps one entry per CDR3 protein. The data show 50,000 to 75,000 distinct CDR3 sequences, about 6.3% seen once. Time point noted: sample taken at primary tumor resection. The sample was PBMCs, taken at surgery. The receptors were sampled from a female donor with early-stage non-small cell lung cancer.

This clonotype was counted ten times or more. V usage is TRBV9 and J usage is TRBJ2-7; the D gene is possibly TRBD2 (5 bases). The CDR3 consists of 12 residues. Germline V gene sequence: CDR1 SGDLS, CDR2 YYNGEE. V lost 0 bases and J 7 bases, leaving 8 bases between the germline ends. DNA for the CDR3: TGTGCCAGCAGCGTAGCGGGGTCGGAGCAGTACTTC. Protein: CASSVAGSEQYF.

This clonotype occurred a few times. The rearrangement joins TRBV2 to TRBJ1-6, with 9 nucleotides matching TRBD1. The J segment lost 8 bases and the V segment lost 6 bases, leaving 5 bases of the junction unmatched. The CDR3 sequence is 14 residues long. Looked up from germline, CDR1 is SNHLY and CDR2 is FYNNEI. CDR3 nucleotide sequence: TGTGCCAGCAGCGGACAGGGGCGGGATTCACCCCTCCACTTT. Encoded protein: CASSGQGRDSPLHF.